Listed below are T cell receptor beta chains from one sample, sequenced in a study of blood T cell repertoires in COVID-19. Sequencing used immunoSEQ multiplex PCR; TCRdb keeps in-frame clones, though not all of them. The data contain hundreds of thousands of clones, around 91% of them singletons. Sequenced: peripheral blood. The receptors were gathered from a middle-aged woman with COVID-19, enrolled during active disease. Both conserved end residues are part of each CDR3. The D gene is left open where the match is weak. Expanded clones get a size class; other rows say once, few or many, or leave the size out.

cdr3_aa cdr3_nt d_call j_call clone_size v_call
CASSHAGTTGETQYF TGTGCCAGCAGCCACGCAGGGACTACTGGAGAGACCCAGTACTTC TRBD2 TRBJ2-5 . TRBV5-4
CASSYSSDGTGGGDTQYF TGTGCCAGCAGTTACTCGTCAGACGGAACGGGAGGGGGGGATACGCAGTATTTT TRBD2 TRBJ2-3 . TRBV6-2/TRBV6-3
CASSEGRYTEAFF TGTGCCAGCAGTGAAGGCCGGTACACTGAAGCTTTCTTT . TRBJ1-1 once TRBV6-1
CASSWDRGNTEAFF TGTGCCAGCAGTTGGGACAGGGGGAACACTGAAGCTTTCTTT TRBD1 TRBJ1-1 once TRBV6-5
CAISDLERSQPQHF TGTGCCATCAGTGATTTGGAAAGGAGTCAGCCCCAGCATTTT . TRBJ1-5 . TRBV10-3
CASSKVGRANIYGYTF TGTGCCAGCAGTAAAGTGGGCAGGGCGAACATCTATGGCTACACCTTC . TRBJ1-2 . TRBV6-2/TRBV6-3
CASSLRQGADTQYF TGTGCCAGCAGCTTGAGGCAGGGTGCAGATACGCAGTATTTT . TRBJ2-3 . TRBV7-3
CASSRGFTDTQYF TGTGCCAGCAGCCGGGGATTCACAGATACGCAGTATTTT . TRBJ2-3 . TRBV7-3
CAWSARSEEKLFF TGTGCCTGGAGTGCCCGATCCGAGGAAAAACTGTTTTTT . TRBJ1-4 . TRBV30
CASRSGFSSYNSPLHF TGCGCCAGCAGGTCGGGGTTTAGCTCCTATAATTCACCCCTCCACTTT . TRBJ1-6 . TRBV10-2
CASSTDSPLHF TGTGCCAGCAGTACGGATTCACCCCTCCACTTT . TRBJ1-6 . TRBV6-2/TRBV6-3
CAISEAAGGLYEQYF TGTGCCATCAGTGAGGCGGCCGGGGGATTGTACGAGCAGTACTTC . TRBJ2-7 . TRBV10-3
CASSFRTGLGTDTQYF TGTGCCAGCAGTTTTAGAACAGGTCTGGGGACAGATACGCAGTATTTT . TRBJ2-3 . TRBV27
CSVMRAGDYEQYF TGCAGCGTTATGAGGGCAGGGGATTACGAGCAGTACTTC . TRBJ2-7 . TRBV29-1
CASRQTGGFNYGYTF TGTGCCAGTAGACAAACAGGGGGATTCAACTATGGCTACACCTTC TRBD1 TRBJ1-2 . TRBV19
CASRPGQGYTGELFF TGTGCCAGCCGACCGGGACAGGGGTACACCGGGGAGCTGTTTTTT TRBD1 TRBJ2-2 . TRBV6-5
CASRIIGNRPNYGYTF TGTGCCAGCAGGATTATCGGGAACCGCCCTAACTATGGCTACACCTTC . TRBJ1-2 . TRBV5-4
CASSLGGLDEQYF TGTGCCAGCAGCTTAGGGGGTCTCGACGAGCAGTACTTC . TRBJ2-7 . TRBV5-4
CASSSRRQSPLHF TGTGCCAGCAGCTCTCGCCGACAGTCACCCCTCCACTTT . TRBJ1-6 . TRBV7-2
CASSLVQGTEAFF TGCGCCAGCAGCTTGGTGCAGGGTACTGAAGCTTTCTTT . TRBJ1-1 . TRBV5-1
CASSYGQGMNTEAFF TGTGCCAGCAGTTACGGGCAGGGGATGAACACTGAAGCTTTCTTT . TRBJ1-1 . TRBV6-5
CASSLKGTGGGYTF TGTGCCAGCAGCTTAAAGGGGACAGGGGGAGGCTACACCTTC TRBD1 TRBJ1-2 . TRBV5-4
CAWSIAGRRETQYF TGTGCCTGGTCGATCGCGGGGCGCCGGGAGACCCAGTACTTC . TRBJ2-5 . TRBV30
CASSITSGGASEQFF TGTGCCAGCAGCATAACTAGCGGGGGGGCATCTGAGCAGTTCTTC TRBD2 TRBJ2-1 . TRBV7-3
CASSQQMNTEAFF TGCGCCAGCAGTCAACAGATGAACACTGAAGCTTTCTTT . TRBJ1-1 . TRBV5-1
CASSYSSLSWEEKLFF . . TRBJ1-4 few TRBV6-5
CAWSGLVNTGELFF TGTGCCTGGAGTGGACTGGTTAACACCGGGGAGCTGTTTTTT . TRBJ2-2 once TRBV30
CASSRDREGNQPQHF TGTGCCAGCAGCCGGGACAGGGAAGGGAATCAGCCCCAGCATTTT TRBD1 TRBJ1-5 . TRBV4-2
CASRPPRGPNTEAFF TGTGCCAGCAGGCCCCCAAGGGGTCCGAACACTGAAGCTTTCTTT . TRBJ1-1 . TRBV25-1
CASSEAAFVANQETQYF TGCGCCAGCAGTGAGGCGGCATTCGTGGCTAACCAAGAGACCCAGTACTTC . TRBJ2-5 . TRBV10-2
CASSLSRQGTDTQYF TGCGCCAGCAGCCTTTCAAGGCAGGGTACAGATACGCAGTATTTT . TRBJ2-3 once TRBV4-3
CASSQQGQGGNIQYF TGTGCCAGTAGTCAACAGGGGCAAGGGGGTAACATTCAGTACTTC TRBD1 TRBJ2-4 . TRBV19
CASSITQGGRETQYF TGTGCCAGTAGTATCACACAGGGAGGGAGGGAGACCCAGTACTTC . TRBJ2-5 . TRBV19
CASSPPGGARDHQPQHF TGTGCCAGCTCACCCCCGGGGGGGGCGCGGGATCATCAGCCCCAGCATTTT . TRBJ1-5 . TRBV18
CASSLVGQPQHF TGTGCCAGCAGCCTCGTCGGGCAGCCCCAGCATTTT . TRBJ1-5 . TRBV28
CASSFSPGALEAFF TGTGCCAGCAGCTTTTCTCCCGGTGCCCTTGAGGCTTTCTTT . TRBJ1-1 . TRBV7-9
CASSQTDEKLFF TGTGCCAGCAGCCAGACTGACGAAAAACTGTTTTTT . TRBJ1-4 . TRBV28
CASSSGGIQETQYF TGTGCCAGTAGTAGCGGGGGGATACAAGAGACCCAGTACTTC TRBD2 TRBJ2-5 . TRBV19
CASSYSGLYNTEAFF TGTGCCAGCAGTTACTCGGGCCTATACAACACTGAAGCTTTCTTT . TRBJ1-1 . TRBV6-5
CAWSGDRGVGKQYF TGTGCCTGGTCGGGTGACAGGGGGGTCGGTAAGCAGTACTTC TRBD1 TRBJ2-7 . TRBV30
CASSPIWRETQYF TGTGCCAGCAGCCCTATCTGGAGGGAGACCCAGTACTTC . TRBJ2-5 . TRBV28
CASSRERVTGGQLNQPQHF TGTGCCAGCAGCCGAGAAAGGGTGACAGGGGGCCAACTCAATCAGCCCCAGCATTTT TRBD1 TRBJ1-5 . TRBV4-2